The next 21 T cell receptor beta chains were all read from a single sample in a study of blood T cell repertoires in COVID-19 (dated by TCRdb to the early 2020s). The library was made by the immunoSEQ multiplex PCR assay. TCRdb obtained this table from immuneACCESS and retained in-frame rearrangements with V and J assigned. These tables miss some clones; where compared with another copy, unresolved V genes account for less than half of the shortfall, and the remainder is unexplained. The sample records more than 150,000 clones, roughly four fifths of which are singletons. About 4.9% of the sample belongs to the ten largest clones. The sequenced material came from peripheral blood. Receptors were obtained from a woman aged 25 to 39 with acute or convalescent COVID-19.

This clone was seen a handful of times. V gene TRBV6-5 combines with J gene TRBJ2-7; possible D gene TRBD1, 6 bases. Between the trimmed V and J ends, which lost 0 bases and 6 bases, there was a span of 15 bases. This CDR3 has 15 residues. Germline V gene data show CDR1 as MNHEY and CDR2 as SVGAGI. The CDR3 sequence: CASSYSGDRTSEQYF. CDR3 DNA sequence: TGTGCCAGCAGTTACTCCGGAGACAGGACTTCCGAGCAGTACTTC.

This chain joins TRBV18 and TRBJ1-1, with D possibly matching TRBD1 (5 bases). V was cut by 6 bases and J by 0 bases, with 11 bases left in between. The CDR3 contains 14 residues. Per germline, CDR1 KGHSH and CDR2 LQKENI. As DNA, the CDR3 is TGTGCCAGCTCCCTGGGGGGGATGAACACTGAAGCTTTCTTT. Amino acid sequence: CASSLGGMNTEAFF.

This rearrangement joins TRBV27 to TRBJ1-5; no clear D gene. Between the trimmed V and J ends, which lost 3 bases and 7 bases, there was a span of 10 bases. There are 13 residues in the CDR3. Germline loops: CDR1 MNHEY, CDR2 SMNVEV (reference sequence). The CDR3 sequence is CASSFRGRQPQHF. Here the CDR3 DNA reads TGTGCCAGCAGTTTTCGGGGAAGGCAGCCCCAGCATTTT.

This clone has a single count. The V call is TRBV28, the J call TRBJ2-7; TRBD1 aligns across 8 bases. Losses at the gene ends were 4 bases for V and 1 base for J; bases not matched to a gene: 6. This CDR3 is built from 15 residues. The V gene's germline CDR1 is MDHEN and CDR2 SYDVKM. The CDR3 sequence: CASSSVRTGSYEQYF. CDR3 nucleotide sequence: TGTGCCAGCAGTTCGGTGAGGACAGGGTCCTACGAGCAGTACTTC.

The rearrangement uses TRBV19 and TRBJ2-2; TRBD1 matches at 8 bases. This CDR3 is built from 13 residues. V shed 5 bases, J shed 5 bases, and the junction held 1 base outside the gene matches. Per germline, CDR1 LNHDA and CDR2 SQIVND (reference sequence). This CDR3 is CASSQGATGELFF. The CDR3 nucleotides are TGTGCCAGTAGTCAGGGGGCGACCGGGGAGCTGTTTTTT.

This clone was detected once. The V gene is TRBV7-2, the J gene TRBJ1-5, with TRBD1 matching 9 bases. The CDR3 totals 14 residues. V was pared by 5 bases and J by 4 bases, with 3 bases of the junction left unmatched. CDR1 SGHTA and CDR2 FQGNSA come from the germline V gene. The CDR3 loop reads CASSGQGKNQPQHF. The CDR3 bases are TGTGCCAGCAGCGGACAGGGGAAAAATCAGCCCCAGCATTTT. Based on the CDR3 plus reference TRBV7-2 and TRBJ1-5, the full variable domain is GAGVSQSPSNKVTEKGKDVELRCDPISGHTALYWYRQSLGQGLEFLIYFQGNSAPDKSGLPSDRFSAERTGGSVSTLTIQRTQQEDSAVYLCASSGQGKNQPQHFGDGTRLSIL.

The CDR3 nucleotides read TGTGCCAGCAGCTTGGGAGGGGGCTCTGCCGTAACAGATACGCAGTATTTT. As protein: CASSLGGGSAVTDTQYF. V usage is TRBV5-4 and J usage is TRBJ2-3; 7 nucleotides align to TRBD1. The CDR3 spans 17 residues. Trimming cost V 0 bases and J 3 bases; bases outside gene matches: 10. CDR1 is SGHNT, CDR2 YYREEE, per germline (reference sequence). The variable domain in full, completed from reference TRBV5-4 and TRBJ2-3, reads ETGVTQSPTHLIKTRGQQVTLRCSSQSGHNTVSWYQQALGQGPQFIFQYYREEENGRGNFPPRFSGLQFPNYSSELNVNALELDDSALYLCASSLGGGSAVTDTQYFGPGTRLTVL.

The CDR3 here is CAWTVFNSPLHF. In DNA form, the CDR3 reads TGTGCCTGGACCGTCTTTAATTCACCCCTCCACTTT. The V gene is TRBV30, the J gene TRBJ1-6; D is unresolved. V lost 4 bases to trimming and J lost 6 bases, with 7 bases between them. Germline V lookup: CDR1 GTSNPN, CDR2 SVGIG (reference sequence). CDR3 length: 12 residues. Filled out from reference TRBV30 and TRBJ1-6, the complete variable domain reads SQTIHQWPATLVQPVGSPLSLECTVEGTSNPNLYWYRQAAGRGLQLLFYSVGIGQISSEVPQNLSASRPQDRQFILSSKKLLLSDSGFYLCAWTVFNSPLHFGNGTRLTVT.

The rearrangement links TRBV30 to TRBJ2-7, with TRBD1 matching 9 bases. J gave up 3 bases and V 0 bases, and 6 bases lay outside the gene matches. Germline V gene lookup returns CDR1 GTSNPN and CDR2 SVGIG (reference sequence). This CDR3 is built from 15 residues. Written as DNA, the CDR3 is TGTGCCTGGAGTGTCGGAGACAGGGGGGACTACGAGCAGTACTTC. Protein product: CAWSVGDRGDYEQYF.

This chain connects TRBV14 to TRBJ2-2; maybe TRBD2 (7 bases). Germline CDR1 reads SGHDN; CDR2 reads FVKESK. Deletions cut 0 bases from V and 5 bases from J, with 16 bases between. The CDR3 runs 17 residues. The CDR3 DNA reads TGTGCCAGCAGCCAAGATGTGGGGGGGCTAGCGACCGGGGAGCTGTTTTTT. Translation: CASSQDVGGLATGELFF.

The V and J genes are TRBV19 and TRBJ1-1; D possibly corresponds to TRBD1 (6 bases). Germline V CDR1 and CDR2: LNHDA, SQIVND (reference sequence). V lost 5 bases and J 3 bases, leaving 13 bases between the germline ends. The CDR3 totals 14 residues. The CDR3 loop reads CASSLDTGYTEAFF. DNA for the CDR3: TGTGCCAGTAGTCTGGATACAGGGTACACTGAAGCTTTCTTT.

V and J are TRBV18 and TRBJ1-4; TRBD1 is a possible D gene (5 bases). Trimming cost V 6 bases and J 8 bases, with 13 bases left between them. CDR3 length: 13 amino acids. The germline V gene has CDR1 KGHSH and CDR2 LQKENI. The CDR3 region is CASSPVQGEKLFF. In DNA form, the CDR3 reads TGTGCCAGCTCTCCCGTGCAGGGCGAAAAACTGTTTTTT.

The chain recombines TRBV9 with TRBJ2-1, with 7 bases identical to TRBD2. Per the germline V gene, CDR1 is SGDLS and CDR2 is YYNGEE. After removal of 6 bases from V and 6 bases from J, the junction contained 9 bases not matched to a gene. The CDR3 has 14 residues. CDR3 loop: CASKASGGGNEQFF. The CDR3 nucleotides read TGTGCCAGCAAGGCCAGCGGCGGGGGCAATGAGCAGTTCTTC.

The chain recombines TRBV28 with TRBJ2-4; weak D call: TRBD2 (5 bases). V lost 2 bases to trimming and J lost 0 bases, with 11 bases between them. The CDR3 totals 16 residues. Germline values: CDR1 MDHEN, CDR2 SYDVKM. The CDR3 nucleotides are TGTGCCAGCAGTTTACCCTCCGGACTAGCCAAAAACATTCAGTACTTC. It is translated as CASSLPSGLAKNIQYF.

The V gene is TRBV4-3, the J gene TRBJ2-1, with 10 bases that match TRBD1. V lost 0 bases to trimming and J lost 6 bases; unmatched junction nucleotides: 5. The CDR3 runs 16 residues. CDR1 and CDR2 from the germline V gene are LGHNA and YSLEER. CDR3 residues: CASSQDVGQGGNEQFF. Here the CDR3 DNA reads TGCGCCAGCAGCCAAGATGTAGGACAGGGGGGCAATGAGCAGTTCTTC.

The table lists this clone with a few counts. V usage is TRBV5-4 and J usage is TRBJ1-2; D call uncertain. The CDR3 covers 13 residues. V lost 4 bases and J lost 4, with 11 bases in between. Looked up from germline, CDR1 is SGHNT and CDR2 is YYREEE (reference sequence). The CDR3 spells CASSPQAGYGYTF. CDR3 bases: TGTGCCAGCAGCCCCCAGGCTGGCTATGGCTACACCTTC.

This chain joins TRBV28 and TRBJ1-4; the match to TRBD1 covers 8 bases. Germline values: CDR1 MDHEN, CDR2 SYDVKM. The CDR3 has 15 amino acids. J lost 10 bases, V lost 5 bases, and 12 bases had no gene match. The CDR3 protein is CASSAVRGPWRKLFF. CDR3 nucleotides: TGTGCCAGCAGTGCCGTCAGGGGGCCATGGCGAAAACTGTTTTTT.

This CDR3 reads CSVTQGRGTEAFF. The DNA of the CDR3 is TGCAGCGTAACACAGGGACGAGGCACTGAAGCTTTCTTT. The chain has TRBV29-1 and TRBJ1-1; possible D gene TRBD1, 6 bases. V dropped 6 bases and J dropped 4 bases, with 15 bases sitting between them. The CDR3 is 13 amino acids. Germline CDR1 is SQVTM and CDR2 is ANQGSEA.

This clone was seen once. The rearrangement uses TRBV15 and TRBJ1-1, with 7 nucleotides matching TRBD1. The germline gives CDR1 LNHNV, CDR2 YYDKDF (reference sequence). This CDR3 contains 15 residues. The V segment lost 2 bases and the J segment 1 base; nucleotides outside the gene matches: 4. CDR3 nucleotides: TGTGCCACCAGCAGAACAGGGGTGGAGAACACTGAAGCTTTCTTT. This encodes CATSRTGVENTEAFF.

This clone has only a few counts. The J gene is TRBJ1-4, the V gene TRBV30; possible D gene TRBD1, 5 bases. Germline-derived CDR1 and CDR2 are GTSNPN and SVGIG (reference sequence). This CDR3 comprises 16 residues. Deletions cut 1 base from V and 4 bases from J, with 16 bases between. The CDR3 nucleotides are TGTGCCTGGAGTGAATACCAGACAGTACGTAATGAAAAACTGTTTTTT. Its translation: CAWSEYQTVRNEKLFF.

The chain links TRBV5-4 to TRBJ1-1; the match to TRBD1 covers 9 bases. V was pared by 3 bases and J by 1 base, with 1 base of the junction left unmatched. The length of the CDR3 is 14 residues. The germline CDR1 and CDR2 sequences are SGHNT and YYREEE (reference sequence). In DNA, the CDR3 is TGTGCCAGCAGCTCGGGACAGGGGAACACTGAAGCTTTCTTT. It is translated as CASSSGQGNTEAFF.